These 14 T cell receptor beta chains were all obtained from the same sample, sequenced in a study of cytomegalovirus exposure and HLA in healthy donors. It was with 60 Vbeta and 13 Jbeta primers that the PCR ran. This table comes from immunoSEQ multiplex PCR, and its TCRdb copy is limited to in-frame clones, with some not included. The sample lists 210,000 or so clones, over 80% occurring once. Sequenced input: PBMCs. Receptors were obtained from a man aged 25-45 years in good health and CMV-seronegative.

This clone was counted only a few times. The DNA for the CDR3 is TGTGCCAGCAGTTTAGGACTAGCGGGGGAGTACTACAATGAGCAGTTCTTC. It yields the protein CASSLGLAGEYYNEQFF. V usage is TRBV27 and J usage is TRBJ2-1; 13 bases map to TRBD2. The ends lost 2 bases at V and 3 bases at J; junction bases unmatched: 4. This CDR3 region has 17 residues. Germline V lookup: CDR1 MNHEY, CDR2 SMNVEV (reference sequence).

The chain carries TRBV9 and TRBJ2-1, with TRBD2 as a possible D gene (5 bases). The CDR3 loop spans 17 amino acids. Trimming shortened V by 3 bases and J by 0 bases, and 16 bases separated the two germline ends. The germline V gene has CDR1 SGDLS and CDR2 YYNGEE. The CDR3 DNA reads TGTGCCAGCAGCGAGGAGGACTTTTTTAGCTCCTACAATGAGCAGTTCTTC. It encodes CASSEEDFFSSYNEQFF.

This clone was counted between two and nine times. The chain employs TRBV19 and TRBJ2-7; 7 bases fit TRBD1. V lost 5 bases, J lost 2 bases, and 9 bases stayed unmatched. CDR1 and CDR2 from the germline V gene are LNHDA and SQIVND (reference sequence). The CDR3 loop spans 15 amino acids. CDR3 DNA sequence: TGTGCCAGTAGTCCCCCGGGACAGAGCCCCTACGAGCAGTACTTC. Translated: CASSPPGQSPYEQYF.

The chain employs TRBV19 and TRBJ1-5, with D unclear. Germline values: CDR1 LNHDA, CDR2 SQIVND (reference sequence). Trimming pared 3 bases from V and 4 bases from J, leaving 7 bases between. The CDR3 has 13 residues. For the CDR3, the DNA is TGTGCCAGTAGTATGGAGATGAATCAGCCCCAGCATTTT. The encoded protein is CASSMEMNQPQHF.

The DNA of the CDR3 is TGTGCCAGCAGCCGAGACAGGGGAATCAATTCACCCCTCCACTTT. Translated: CASSRDRGINSPLHF. This chain joins TRBV27 and TRBJ1-6, with 8 bases lining up with TRBD1. The trim removed 6 bases at V and 7 bases at J, leaving 8 bases unmatched. CDR1 is MNHEY and CDR2 is SMNVEV in the germline V gene (reference sequence). This CDR3 spans 15 amino acids.

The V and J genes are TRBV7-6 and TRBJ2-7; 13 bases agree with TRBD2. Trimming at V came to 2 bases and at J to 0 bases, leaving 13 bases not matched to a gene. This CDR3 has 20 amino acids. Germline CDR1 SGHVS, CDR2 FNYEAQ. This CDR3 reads CASSLTAAGLAGKSSYEQYF. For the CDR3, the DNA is TGTGCCAGCAGCTTAACGGCCGCGGGACTAGCGGGAAAATCCTCCTACGAGCAGTACTTC.

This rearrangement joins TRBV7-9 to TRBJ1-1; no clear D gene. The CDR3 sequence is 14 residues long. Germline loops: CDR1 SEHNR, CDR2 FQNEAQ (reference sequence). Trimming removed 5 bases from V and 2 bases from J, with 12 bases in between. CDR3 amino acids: CASSPLAVNTEAFF. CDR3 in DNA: TGTGCCAGCAGCCCCTTAGCAGTAAACACTGAAGCTTTCTTT.

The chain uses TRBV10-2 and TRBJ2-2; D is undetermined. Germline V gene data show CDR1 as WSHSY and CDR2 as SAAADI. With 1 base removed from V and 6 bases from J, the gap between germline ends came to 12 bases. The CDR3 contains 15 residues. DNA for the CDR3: TGCGCCAGCAGTGAGTATGTGACAACGGCCGGGGAGCTGTTTTTT. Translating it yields CASSEYVTTAGELFF.

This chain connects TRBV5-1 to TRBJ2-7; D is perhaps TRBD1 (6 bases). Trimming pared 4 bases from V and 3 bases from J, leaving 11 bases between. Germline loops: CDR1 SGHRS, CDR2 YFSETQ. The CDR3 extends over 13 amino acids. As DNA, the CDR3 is TGCGCCAGCAGCCCCGAGGACAGCTACGAGCAGTACTTC. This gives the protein CASSPEDSYEQYF.

This chain's CDR3 is CATSSGGSSYEQYF. CDR3 DNA: TGTGCCACCAGCTCGGGTGGCAGTTCCTACGAGCAGTACTTC. The V gene is TRBV15, the J gene TRBJ2-7; D not resolved. CDR1 is LNHNV, CDR2 YYDKDF, per germline (reference sequence). V lost 5 bases, J lost 1 base, and 12 bases lay in between. The CDR3 consists of 14 residues.

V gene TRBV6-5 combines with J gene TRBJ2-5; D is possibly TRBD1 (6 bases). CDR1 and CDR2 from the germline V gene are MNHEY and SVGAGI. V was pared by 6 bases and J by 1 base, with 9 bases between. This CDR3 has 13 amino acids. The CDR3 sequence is CASSRGFQETQYF. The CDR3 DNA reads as TGTGCCAGCAGCAGGGGCTTCCAAGAGACCCAGTACTTC.

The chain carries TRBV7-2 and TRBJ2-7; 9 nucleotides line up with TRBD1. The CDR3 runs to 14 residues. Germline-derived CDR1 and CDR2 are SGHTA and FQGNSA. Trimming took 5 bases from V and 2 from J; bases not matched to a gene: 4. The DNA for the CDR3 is TGTGCCAGCAGCCTTGGGACAGGGACCTACGAGCAGTACTTC. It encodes CASSLGTGTYEQYF.

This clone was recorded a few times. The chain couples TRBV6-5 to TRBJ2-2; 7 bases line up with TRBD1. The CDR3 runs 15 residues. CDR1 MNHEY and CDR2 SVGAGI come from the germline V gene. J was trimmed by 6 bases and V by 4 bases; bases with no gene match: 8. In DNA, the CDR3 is TGTGCCAGCAGTTTGGGGACAGTGATCCCCGGGGAGCTGTTTTTT. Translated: CASSLGTVIPGELFF.

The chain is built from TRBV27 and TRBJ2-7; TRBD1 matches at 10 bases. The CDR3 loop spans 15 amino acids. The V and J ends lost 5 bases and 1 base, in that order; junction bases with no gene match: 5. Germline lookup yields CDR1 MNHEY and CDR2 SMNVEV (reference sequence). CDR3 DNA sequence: TGTGCCAGCAGTAAGACAGGGGGCGAGTCCTACGAGCAGTACTTC. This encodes CASSKTGGESYEQYF.